This T cell receptor beta chain was sequenced during a study of OX40 agonist ivuxolimab in advanced cancers. General study findings and limits: Clonal expansion from baseline to week 6 occurred in both CD4+ and CD8+ T cells. On average, CD8+ T cells showed a greater number of expanded clones than CD4+.

TCRdb's table, derived via immunoSEQ multiplex PCR, lists solely in-frame clones and lacks some. Of about 110,000 clones in the sample, around 90% were seen once. As to this clone: As yet, its antigen is unknown.

Blood specimens came from baseline, cycle 4 day 1, and cycle 7 day 1. The sample in question was CD4+ or CD8+ T cells sorted from blood, obtained in a trial of the OX40 agonist ivuxolimab. The receptor's source is an adult with an advanced solid tumor such as melanoma, head and neck, liver or kidney cancer.

CDR3 nucleotides: TGTGCCAGCAGACCTTTAGCGGCCCTGGCCTACGAGCAGTACTTC. Protein: CASRPLAALAYEQYF. The chain is built from TRBV7-9 and TRBJ2-7, with D tentatively TRBD2 (6 bases). The CDR3 length is 15 residues. Deletions cut 6 bases from V and 2 bases from J, with 17 bases between. Germline CDR1 reads SEHNR; CDR2 reads FQNEAQ (reference sequence).